A selection of T cell receptor beta chains follows, all from one sample in a study of beta chain features in type 1 diabetes. Data came from immunoSEQ multiplex PCR; TCRdb stores just in-frame clones and leaves some out. Of 250,000 or so clones listed, around 20% are singletons. Sequencing input: naive CD4+ T cells from blood. The receptors here all came from a woman aged 40 to 50 with type 1 diabetes. Both conserved end residues are part of each CDR3. Only some rows state a clone size, as once, few, many or a class for expanded clones.

size,V,CDR3
NA,TRBV5-1,CASSLVGGNYEQYF
NA,TRBV2,CASSEEAGGGVKPQHF
NA,TRBV28,CASISAQDYEQYF
NA,TRBV7-3,CASSADRATDTQYF
NA,TRBV11-2,CASTTDRERNEQFF
few,TRBV7-9,CASSSQGASYNEQFF
NA,TRBV28,CASSFLAGDAHSSYEQYF
once,TRBV4-1,CASSQEWARRNTEAFF
few,TRBV5-6,CASSLVIGEGPLF
few,TRBV4-1,CASSQPRDRQNEQFF
NA,TRBV4-1,CASSSRLAGGAYNEQFF
few,TRBV29-1,CSVYRSPYEQYF
few,TRBV18,CASSPSGTGMTEQYF
NA,TRBV4-1,CASSQDWRSQETQYF
few,TRBV5-4,CASSRAGGSIGEQFF
once,TRBV7-2,CASSLHYGYTF
few,TRBV11-2,CASRLGGPLFRYTF
NA,TRBV6-5,CASSPQGGSNQPQHF
few,TRBV19,CASTSADWNQPQHF
NA,TRBV5-1,CASSLETGDTDTQYF
NA,TRBV30,CAWSVSRAGNTIYF
NA,TRBV18,CASSPGTGSYEQYF
few,TRBV6-5,CASSYSLGLAPETQYF
NA,TRBV29-1,CSATLAVLNNEQFF
NA,TRBV9,CASSARTGVVTEAFF
NA,TRBV25-1,CASSEPGGSNQPQHF
few,TRBV4-2,CASSQQGAANQETQYF
few,TRBV9,CASSVERDGEQYF
NA,TRBV4-2,CASSPNFRDRPTEAFF
few,TRBV29-1,CSVPGHNSNQPQHF
NA,TRBV6-5,CASSNIRGSETQYF
NA,TRBV6-5,CASKPSGQHQETQYF
NA,TRBV28,CASTLRNEKLFF
NA,TRBV6-1,CASSVSGKGGELFF
NA,TRBV25-1,CASSEYAAFGTQYF
NA,TRBV15,CATRQGTNEKLFF
NA,TRBV27,CASGGVGPLGNTIYF
NA,TRBV30,CAWSAAGATDTQYF
few,TRBV28,CASSPSTVMNTEAFF
few,TRBV7-3,CASSPLAGRGTADTQYF
NA,TRBV7-9,CASPPRARANTGELFF
few,TRBV29-1,CSVDWGRANYGYTF
NA,TRBV28,CASSLSPGPGNYGYTF
NA,TRBV7-8,CASSSDISPLHF
NA,TRBV5-1,CASSSGLAGVVGEQYF
NA,TRBV5-1,CASSSPYRINEQFF
NA,TRBV7-3,CASSLQMNTEAFF
few,TRBV2,CASSERHSNQPQHF
NA,TRBV4-3,CASSRQLAGVYNEQFF
NA,TRBV6-5,CASSYSRQQWGELFF
few,TRBV7-2,CASGSAGNTGELFF
few,TRBV7-9,CASSWTGTGKAPLHF
few,TRBV5-1,CASSLRGSPLFF